This T cell receptor beta chain was captured in a study of cytomegalovirus exposure and HLA in healthy donors (dated by TCRdb to between 2016 and 2019). At the level of the whole study: An earlier analysis of roughly 570 of the donors reported approximately 300 Gb of sequence data and 95 million to 130 million unique TCR beta sequences obtained from some 170 million T cells. About 310 gigabases of sequencing data and roughly 90 million unique TCR sequences were included in an early release covering several hundred HLA-typed donors. Of the 398 genotyped donors, approximately 80% were placed in the genetic ancestry cluster associated with self-reported Caucasian donors. The aim of the study was to test whether cataloging public T cell receptors could identify signatures of past pathogen exposure. The study used immunosequencing to profile the T cell repertoires of approximately 640 subjects and linked those repertoires to cytomegalovirus serostatus. Besides the first cohort of approximately 670 subjects, a separate validation cohort made up of roughly 120 different subjects was used. High-throughput TCR immunosequencing, statistical association of individual TCRs with disease status, and machine learning were combined to predict cytomegalovirus infection status. In a later analysis, previously published TCR beta repertoires from hundreds of donors were re-analyzed and high-resolution HLA genotyping was added so that TCR occurrence patterns could be studied. The later analysis used no new phenotypic data to find candidate immune exposures, relying instead on TCR beta sequences and their occurrence across donors. An earlier analysis of 450 to 750 of the donors used high-throughput TCR beta sequencing to judge whether each TCR beta V gene segment behaved as functional or pseudogenic. Donor age, sex, ethnicity and CMV serostatus were compiled alongside the repertoire data. In a later genetic analysis, genome-wide SNP genotypes for about three fifths of the roughly 670 donors were used, and that subset was treated as a discovery cohort. All discovery cohort repertoires had been generated on a single sequencing platform. Both class I and class II loci were covered by HLA typing, at four-digit resolution. The number of donors typed differed by locus, with about 629-630 for A, B, C, DRB1 and DQB1, around 520 for DQA1, nearly 610 for DPA1, and approximately 470 for DPB1. Several DR-DQ haplotypes were treated as single units for association and clustering because of strong linkage in the cohort. Among roughly 400 genotyped donors of the cohort, an average of roughly 230,000 unique TCR beta nucleotide sequences was sequenced per donor, of which 15% to 20% were non-productive. General conclusions and limits of the study: A cluster of highly shared sequence variants was judged likely to be a technical artifact of the sequencing pipeline. V-gene and J-gene trimming of TCR beta chains was associated with a missense DCLRE1C variant in a later genetic analysis, and the association was replicated in an independent cohort. Correlated functional status among segregating V segments might be attributable to linkage disequilibrium, but an unknown experimental factor could not be ruled out. Some IMGT-functional V segments, including TRBV6-2 and TRBV6-3, could not be told apart with the 87-base-pair reads, so those segments were excluded. When HLA alleles, especially DR and DQ, strongly co-occurred, attributing TCR associations to individual alleles was difficult. While some public TCRs were present in many individuals, most TCR sequences turned up only very rarely across donors. Specific HLA alleles were associated with more than 15,000 TCR beta sequences at a false discovery rate of 0.05 in a later analysis. A later genetic analysis reported fewer N-insertions in productive TCRs among donors in an Asian-associated ancestry cluster than the approximately 700-donor mean. It was suggested by the authors that the approach could potentially be generalized to other disease states and immunological phenotypes. Immune exposure information for the cohort was limited to CMV serostatus. The cohort was sequenced for TCR beta chains only, and without alpha or paired-chain data the features that could be detected were limited. Sequencing depth was assumed to be roughly uniform across donors in the presence/absence analyses, though that assumption may not hold. Because some donors lacked HLA typing at each locus, the association tests relied only on the typed subset. In vitro tests confirmed that a few of the cytomegalovirus-associated TCR beta chains recognize cytomegalovirus antigens. According to a later analysis, most CMV-associated TCR beta chains appeared to be HLA-restricted, and the HLA associations seemed to be driven largely by CMV exposure. In both the original and validation cohorts, the classifier was reported to diagnose cytomegalovirus status with high specificity and sensitivity. The study listed approximately 160 TCR beta chains as associated with cytomegalovirus. Because counts were too low, some 17 rarely observed V segments, including chromosome 9 orphons, were left out of the earlier analysis of approximately 500 of the donors. A later analysis reported that several top co-occurrence clusters appeared linked to parvovirus B19, influenza, CMV and Epstein-Barr virus. A further reported finding was that TCR beta sequences accurately predicted the HLA-A and HLA-B alleles for most subjects in the first cohort. Broadly in line with IMGT annotations, most TCR beta V segments showed up in productive rearrangements about 87% or about 30% of the time in an earlier analysis of approximately 600 of the donors. A later analysis found that TCR association rates varied across HLA loci, with DRB1 alleles showing the most associated TCRs and HLA-C alleles the fewest. A later analysis found that HLA-associated TCR beta chains were more clonally expanded and had lower generation probabilities than equally common non-associated chains.

From the cysteine through the phenylalanine, the CDR3 covers 17 amino acids. The entry retains the CDR3 DNA only, 51 bases that are in frame from base 1. Sequences SQVTM (CDR1) and ANQGSEA (CDR2) are obtained from the germline V gene. V is pruned by 7 bases and J by 4 bases, leaving 15 bases of the junction without a gene match. The cohort consisted of 600 or so healthy bone marrow donors. At the time of sampling, all cohort members were nominally healthy, though unrecorded immune exposures were likely present. The donor was CMV seropositive and belonged to the group of over 250 seropositive cohort members. A peripheral blood sample was provided by each donor, and peripheral blood mononuclear cells were used for TCR beta sequencing. Genomic DNA extraction from the blood cell samples was performed with the Qiagen DNeasy Blood Extraction Kit. Receptor libraries were prepared by the immunoSEQ multiplex PCR assay. The multiplex PCR relied on a mix of 60 forward primers for TCR Vbeta segments and 13 reverse primers for TCR Jbeta segments. The CDR3 region of rearranged TCR beta genes was amplified from genomic DNA by a multiplex PCR assay. The amplified TCR beta libraries were sequenced on the Illumina HiSeq System as 87-base-pair reads. On the study's bioinformatics: A later analysis tallied 75 million to 95 million unique TCR beta chains across the 666 repertoires, and approximately 11 million of those chains were shared by two or more donors. To remove PCR and sequencing errors, raw reads were error-corrected and collapsed into unique sequences using a nearest-neighbor algorithm that merged closely related sequences. To assign V, D and J gene segments, CDR3 sequences were aligned to IMGT reference sequences. For a sequence to be retained, at least a six-nucleotide match to both a V gene segment and a J gene segment was required. A rearrangement was called productive if the CDR3 had no stop codons and remained in frame with V and J, and every other rearrangement was called non-productive. CDR3 was defined according to IMGT convention as the region running from the second conserved V-encoded cysteine to the conserved J-encoded phenylalanine. In an earlier analysis of around 570 of the donors, sequences lacking an unambiguous match to a single V gene segment were excluded. In an earlier analysis of 587 of the donors, a V segment was called functional when productive rearrangements were above 56.7%, and segregating when the standard deviation between donors exceeded 5%. A statistical classification framework was built for diagnosing cytomegalovirus status from the catalog of TCR beta chain sequences. A later analysis assigned V and J genes by comparing TCR nucleotide sequences with IMGT/GENE-DB human TR gene sequences. The TCRdist pipeline was used in a later analysis to assign CDR3 sequences and most-parsimonious VDJ recombination scenarios. A later analysis defined each TCR beta chain by its CDR3 amino acid sequence plus V-gene family, and excluded reads lacking a unique V-gene family. A later analysis removed 450 to 600 highly shared, low-generation-probability nucleotide sequences to deal with suspected cross-contamination and a sequencing artifact. For each public chain, a later analysis derived a clonal expansion index from normalized ranks of inferred template counts within each repertoire. Generation probabilities in a later analysis came from a VDJ recombination model fitted to out-of-frame rearrangements, and those results were checked against IGoR. Hypergeometric tests were used in a later analysis to score TCR-TCR, TCR-HLA and TCR-CMV co-occurrence, with a repertoire-size bias correction applied to the TCR pairs. False discovery rates were estimated in a later analysis by permuting HLA or CMV assignments 20 times. In a later analysis, co-occurring TCRs were grouped using DBSCAN, with TCRdist sequence similarity added in when clustering inside HLA-allele-positive subsets. For co-occurrence clustering, repertoires with fewer than 30,000 or more than 120,000 public chains were excluded, along with four or five repertoires with anomalous nucleotide sharing. TCRdb obtained this table from immuneACCESS and retained in-frame rearrangements with V and J assigned. These tables miss some clones; where compared with another copy, unresolved V genes account for less than half of the shortfall, and the remainder is unexplained. V and J calls plus clone size are reproduced from that table; the DNA served to infer D and trimming. Across this sample there are some 190,000 clones, with roughly 76% seen only once. Less than 2.5% of the sample is in the top ten clones.

Concerning this clone itself: Its cognate antigen has yet to be identified. No per-base quality is available; no much larger clone lies one base away.

The receptor was isolated from a woman aged 30 to 39 in good health and CMV-seropositive. Sequencing was carried out using PBMCs. The chain is encoded by TRBV29-1 joined to TRBJ2-7, and TRBD2 matches 14 of the central bases. This receptor carries the CDR3 CSAGLAGGPLKGYEQYF. At the DNA level, the sequence is TGCAGCGCTGGACTAGCGGGAGGCCCATTAAAAGGTTACGAGCAGTACTTC.